This T cell receptor (beta chain) was sequenced during a study of blood T cell repertoires in COVID-19. Overall study: The analysed material was cDNA or gDNA that came from T cells, B-cell-depleted T cells, or PBMCs.

The authors' processing: The authors estimated nucleated cell counts from reference gene primer amplification. The repertoire was sequenced with immunoSEQ multiplex PCR; TCRdb's copy has only in-frame clones and lacks some. The V and J calls and clone size were taken over from that table, and D and trimming were inferred from the DNA. The profile shows about 310,000 clones, around 86% of them singletons. The CDR3 has 14 residues. The J segment lost 7 bases and the V segment lost 2 bases, leaving 1 base of the junction unmatched. In germline, CDR1 is KGHSH, CDR2 LQKENI. Sequencing was performed on peripheral blood. The receptor's source is a man aged 50 or older with active or convalescent COVID-19. J is TRBJ2-1 and V is TRBV18; 11 nucleotides match TRBD1. CDR3 residues: CASSPGTGGNEQFF. The CDR3 DNA reads as TGTGCCAGCTCACCAGGGACAGGGGGGAATGAGCAGTTCTTC.